The T cell receptor beta chain under discussion was sequenced for a study of technical replicates of blood from a few donors. Germline CDR1 is MRHNA and CDR2 is SNTAGT. CDR3 length: 17 amino acids. The trim removed 8 bases at V and 4 bases at J, leaving 18 bases unmatched. The repertoire was sequenced with immunoSEQ multiplex PCR; TCRdb's copy has only in-frame clones and lacks some. Found here are about 85,000 clones, about 94% of them singletons; the top ten hold roughly 0.25%. This rearrangement joins TRBV6-4 to TRBJ1-2, with 8 bases that match TRBD1. This TCR was recovered from a human donor in good health. The sequencing sample was made of T cells isolated from PBMCs. The CDR3 loop is CASRGLRGQGESYGYTF. CDR3 sequence (DNA): TGTGCCAGCCGGGGTTTAAGAGGACAGGGAGAGAGCTATGGCTACACCTTC.